These T cell receptor beta chains were read from a single sample in a study of blood T cell repertoires in COVID-19. The table came from immunoSEQ multiplex PCR; TCRdb's copy has only in-frame clones and leaves some out. The sample holds around 190,000 clones; 80% to 90% are singletons and the top ten take under 13%. The specimen was PBMCs or T cells enriched from blood (not recorded which). The receptors shown here come from a man aged 18 to 35 with acute COVID-19. The conserved cysteine and the conserved F or W are not part of the CDR3 here. Fields, in order: J gene, V gene, CDR3 protein.

TRBJ2-7 TRBV4-2 ASSQDLKGLAGAQY
TRBJ1-1 TRBV4-1 ASTSFTTGNTEAF
TRBJ1-1 TRBV10-1 ASSEGGTLGAF
TRBJ2-3 TRBV19 ASSVRDSAVTDTQY
TRBJ2-6 TRBV24-1 ATSPTGLGANVLT
TRBJ2-7 TRBV7-9 ALDRIHEQY
TRBJ1-4 TRBV7-9 ASSPRDRMEEKLF
TRBJ2-7 TRBV6-5 ASSSTGVSSYEQY
TRBJ2-3 TRBV9 ASSVGPGTGNTDTQY
TRBJ2-1 TRBV5-4 ASSQTGGDEQF
TRBJ2-1 TRBV10-3 AISIDRGGYNEQF
TRBJ2-3 TRBV2 ASIQGGTSESTDTQY
TRBJ2-3 TRBV25-1 ASRDTSSQDTQY
TRBJ2-5 TRBV5-1 ASGNLDKTQETQY
TRBJ1-5 TRBV28 ASSLRTGVHQPQH
TRBJ2-1 TRBV11-3 ASSLAETGDNEQF
TRBJ1-3 TRBV30 AAESPRGTIY
TRBJ1-1 TRBV15 ATSLDRNTEAF
TRBJ2-1 TRBV7-2 ASSLRLANEQF
TRBJ1-4 TRBV9 ASSDRNEKLF
TRBJ2-1 TRBV19 ASSMTGVSYNEQF
TRBJ2-1 TRBV27 ASSLPLRVDSTMEQF
TRBJ1-2 TRBV10-3 ATALDRGEYGYT
TRBJ1-5 TRBV3-1/TRBV3-2 ASSQEAQPQH
TRBJ2-2 TRBV5-1 ASSLETGRTGELF
TRBJ1-4 TRBV3-1/TRBV3-2 ASSQGTGDYEKLF
TRBJ2-7 TRBV29-1 SVEAPGNGYEQY
TRBJ1-2 TRBV19 ASSNRDSYGYT
TRBJ1-3 TRBV7-9 ASSLITAGDTIY
TRBJ1-6 TRBV28 ASSTNRGTHNSPLH
TRBJ1-5 TRBV5-6 ASRSGERGQPQH
TRBJ1-4 TRBV18 ASSPPSFTAGGGEKLF
TRBJ1-5 TRBV19 ASSKGLWGSGDSNQPQH
TRBJ1-2 TRBV11-1 ASSLVGGVTGYT
TRBJ2-1 TRBV10-3 AISWGTSSYNEQF
TRBJ1-5 TRBV6-1 ASSEARNSNQPQH
TRBJ1-3 TRBV7-6 ASSSTDAGNTIY
TRBJ2-1 TRBV24-1 ATGVDREYGEQF
TRBJ2-7 TRBV29-1 SILSQGVFPYEQY
TRBJ2-7 TRBV20-1 SASGASRGSGSLY
TRBJ1-2 TRBV5-1 ASSTPGQGSSYGYT
TRBJ2-3 TRBV6-4 ASSSSPPRGACTQY